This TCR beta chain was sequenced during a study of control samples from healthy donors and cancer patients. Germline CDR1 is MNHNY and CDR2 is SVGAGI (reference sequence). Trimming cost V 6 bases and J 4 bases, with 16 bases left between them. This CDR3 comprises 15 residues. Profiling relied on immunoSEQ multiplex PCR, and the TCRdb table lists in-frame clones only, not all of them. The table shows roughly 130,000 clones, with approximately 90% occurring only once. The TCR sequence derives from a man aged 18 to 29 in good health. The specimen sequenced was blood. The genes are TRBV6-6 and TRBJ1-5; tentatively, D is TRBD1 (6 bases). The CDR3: CASSPHFTGNQPQHF. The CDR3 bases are TGTGCCAGCAGCCCTCATTTCACAGGGAATCAGCCCCAGCATTTT.